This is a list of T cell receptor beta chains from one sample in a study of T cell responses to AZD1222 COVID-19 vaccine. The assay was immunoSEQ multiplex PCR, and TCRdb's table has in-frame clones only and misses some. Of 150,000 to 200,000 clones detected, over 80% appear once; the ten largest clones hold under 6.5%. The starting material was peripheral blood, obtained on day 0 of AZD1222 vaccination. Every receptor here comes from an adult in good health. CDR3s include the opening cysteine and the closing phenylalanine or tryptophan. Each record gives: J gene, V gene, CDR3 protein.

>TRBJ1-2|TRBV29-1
CSVSGQGNGYTF
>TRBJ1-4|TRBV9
CASSSPTVEGEKLFF
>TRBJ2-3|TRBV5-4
CASTLAGTRDTQYF
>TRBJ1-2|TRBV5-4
CASSNWDRPFYGYTF
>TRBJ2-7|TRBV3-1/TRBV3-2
CASSPNRDGEQYF
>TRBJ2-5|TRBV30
CAWGDQAATQYF
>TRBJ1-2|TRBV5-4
CASSVRAEANYGYTF
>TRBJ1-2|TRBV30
CAWSVQGSYGYTF
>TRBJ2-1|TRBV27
CASSLTRLKNEQFF
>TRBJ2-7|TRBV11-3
CASSASHGGYHEQYF
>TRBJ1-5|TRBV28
CASSNGLGGEYQPQHF
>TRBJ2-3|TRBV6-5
CASTASTDTQYF
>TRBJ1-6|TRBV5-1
CASSLDRGLNSPLHF
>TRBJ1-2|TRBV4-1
CASSQDQGPNYGYTF
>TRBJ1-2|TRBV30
CAWSMGDGYTF
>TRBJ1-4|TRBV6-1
CASSLTGGTNEKLFF
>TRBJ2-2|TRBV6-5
CASSYSRGGMVFF
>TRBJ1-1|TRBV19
CASSIFFEAFF
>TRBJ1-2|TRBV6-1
CASSEGPGTSYGYTF
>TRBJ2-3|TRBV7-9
CASSLSSDARDTQYF
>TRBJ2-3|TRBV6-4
CASSDSRRTDTQYF
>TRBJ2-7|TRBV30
CAWGNYEQYF
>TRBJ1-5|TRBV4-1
CASSQEWNQPQHF
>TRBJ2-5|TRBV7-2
CASSLVGEGRETQYF
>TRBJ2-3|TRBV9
CASRPGRGETDTQYF
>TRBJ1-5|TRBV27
CASSLVGSNQPQHF
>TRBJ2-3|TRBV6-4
CASSDLGQGSDTQYF
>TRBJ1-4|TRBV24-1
CATSPGPSGEKLFF